This note documents a single TCR beta chain sequence. Its antigen is not identified. The sample belongs to a study of T cells expressing NK-cell markers. Overall study context: Researchers got TCR beta repertoires out of sorted CD3+CD56+NKG2C+, CD3+CD56+NKG2C- and CD3+CD56-NKG2C+ T cells. Seven HCMV-seropositive donors and one seronegative donor made up the eight sequenced donors.

What made the TCR beta cDNA was 5'RACE template switching with UMIs. TCRdb re-called the 5' RACE reads, yielding one record per CDR3 amino acid sequence without DNA. The specimen's table records hundreds of thousands of distinct CDR3 sequences. The CDR3 length is 17 residues. The V gene's germline CDR1 is SEHNR and CDR2 FQNEAQ (reference sequence). Study-level findings and limits: The study found dominant NKG2C+ clonotypes at roughly 1.0-7.5% of CD8+ T cells in over five donors.

This sequence was found in a woman aged 18-69 years in good health. The chain uses TRBV7-9 and TRBJ1-6; the D call from TCRdb, TRBD1, cannot be confirmed without DNA. The source material was blood T cells: a sorted CD56 or NKG2C T cell subset, CD4+ or CD8+ T cells, or bulk PBMC T cells (not recorded which). The CDR3 protein is CASSRDRGLHYNSPLHF. Complete variable domain (other parts from reference TRBV7-9 and TRBJ1-6): DTGVSQNPRHKITKRGQNVTFRCDPISEHNRLYWYRQTLGQGPEFLTYFQNEAQLEKSRLLSDRFSAERPKGSFSTLEIQRTEQGDSAMYLCASSRDRGLHYNSPLHFGNGTRLTVT.